This T cell receptor (beta chain) was identified in a study of shared clonotypes between healthy human individuals. Whole-study findings and limits: Sharing of clonotypes among donors was expected to vary with sequencing depth. In general, naive subsets displayed greater estimated richness than memory subsets did.

Of note for this clone: Its antigen is not identified.

The CDR3 contains 14 residues. V was clipped by 4 bases and J by 0 bases, with 10 bases between them. Per the germline V gene, CDR1 is SGDLS and CDR2 is YYNGEE. Clones were sequenced by immunoSEQ multiplex PCR, and TCRdb holds only the in-frame ones, with some missing. The table includes 750,000 to 1,000,000 clones, more than 85% detected once. Selected positively for CCR7 and CD45RO-negative, naive CD8 cells excluded terminally differentiated effector memory CD45RA+ cells. The receptor was derived from a man aged 25-45 years in good health. The gene calls are TRBV9 and TRBJ2-5; perhaps TRBD1 as D (6 bases). The sequencing input was naive CD8+ T cells sorted from blood. This CDR3 is CASSQTGYQETQYF. For the CDR3, the DNA is TGTGCCAGCAGCCAGACAGGCTACCAAGAGACCCAGTACTTC.